This T cell receptor (beta chain) was sequenced for a study of T-cell memory formation after mild COVID-19 (dated by TCRdb to 2020 to 2023). Notes on the research overall: Most TCR sequence clusters were specific to one of the two donors. Longitudinal TCRalpha and TCRbeta repertoire sequencing tracked T-cell clones expanding and contracting after mild COVID-19 in two donors. The cohort comprised two young, previously healthy adult volunteers, one female and one male. What the authors observed across the whole study: Only two mild cases were covered in the study, and larger cohorts including severe cases with pre-infection samples were considered necessary. Some responding clones were found in pre-infection memory, which suggests that pre-existing cross-reactive memory T cells took part in the SARS-CoV-2 response. Contracting CD4+ clones were found mainly in CM and EM memory subsets, while CD8+ clones were enriched in EMRA. From day 15 to 85, contracting clones showed balanced CD4/CD8 phenotypes, whereas a second wave of clones that expanded from day 15 to 37 leaned towards CD4+. SARS-CoV-2 specificity was not confirmed for the second-wave clones peaking on day 37.

For CDR1 and CDR2, the germline V gene lists SGHRS and YFSETQ. Spanning cysteine to phenylalanine, the CDR3 consists of 16 amino acids. The only DNA kept is the CDR3, 48 bases in frame from the first base. Relative to germline, V is missing 3 bases and J is missing 1 base, with 6 bases of the junction outside any gene match. TCRdb names Illumina NovaSeq 6000 as the instrument used. TCRalpha and TCRbeta cDNA libraries were constructed by 5'RACE with constant-segment primers, with sample barcodes and unique molecular identifiers being introduced. RNA was extracted from every sample with Trizol reagent. Libraries were amplified in two PCR steps, with a second sample barcode and Illumina TruSeq adapters added in the second step. Libraries were sequenced on an Illumina NovaSeq with 2 x 150 bp paired-end reads. The study's own analysis went as follows. With migec v1.2.7, reads were demultiplexed and then collapsed into UMI-guided consensus sequences. With mixcr v2.1.11, UMI consensuses were aligned to TRA and TRB V and J templates and assembled into clonotypes. A clonotype was counted as expanded or contracted only if both edgeR and NoisET called the change significant, with noise models trained on biological replicates. edgeR calls used a false discovery rate-adjusted p below 0.01 and a log2 fold-change threshold of 1. PCA with hierarchical clustering of max-normalized trajectories of the 1000 most abundant clonotypes was used as exploratory dynamics analysis. Each responding clone was given a CD4 or CD8 phenotype based on the CD4+ and CD8+ repertoires, which had been sequenced separately. Using fastp at Q25 and MiXCR, TCRdb reprocessed the public reads and kept productive beta chains. Rows with a matching CDR3 protein are joined into one entry that keeps the most common DNA and genes. None of the V and J calls come from the authors' own analysis; TCRdb made them. The sample yields a few hundred thousand distinct CDR3 sequences; around 20% were counted once. The top ten clones comprise around 12% of the sample.

PBMCs were isolated by Ficoll-Paque density gradient centrifugation. As concerns this clonotype: The antigen it binds to is not known. Per-nucleotide qualities are absent, and no much larger clonotype sits a single base away.

The rearrangement joined TRBV5-1 to TRBJ2-3; 9 bases in between match TRBD2. Sequencing used PBMCs or a T cell subset sorted from them (not recorded which). The sequence was collected from an adult woman who had mild COVID-19 (a few samples of this study predate the infection). The sample titles of this study are shuffled in the database, so cell type and time point are left out; the donor was told from shared clones. The nucleotide sequence is given as TGCGCCAGCAGCTCCCGGGCTAGCGGGGGCACAGATACGCAGTATTTT. This gives the protein CASSSRASGGTDTQYF.